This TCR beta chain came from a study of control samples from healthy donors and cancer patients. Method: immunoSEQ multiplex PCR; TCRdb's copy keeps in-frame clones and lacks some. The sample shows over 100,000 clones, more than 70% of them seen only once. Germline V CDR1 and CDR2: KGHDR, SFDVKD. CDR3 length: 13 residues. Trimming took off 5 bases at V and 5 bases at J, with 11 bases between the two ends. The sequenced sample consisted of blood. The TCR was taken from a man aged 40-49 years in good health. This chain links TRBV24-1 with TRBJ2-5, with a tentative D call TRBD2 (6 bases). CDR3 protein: CATSVEGWETQYF. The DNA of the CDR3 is TGTGCCACCAGTGTGGAGGGCTGGGAGACCCAGTACTTC.